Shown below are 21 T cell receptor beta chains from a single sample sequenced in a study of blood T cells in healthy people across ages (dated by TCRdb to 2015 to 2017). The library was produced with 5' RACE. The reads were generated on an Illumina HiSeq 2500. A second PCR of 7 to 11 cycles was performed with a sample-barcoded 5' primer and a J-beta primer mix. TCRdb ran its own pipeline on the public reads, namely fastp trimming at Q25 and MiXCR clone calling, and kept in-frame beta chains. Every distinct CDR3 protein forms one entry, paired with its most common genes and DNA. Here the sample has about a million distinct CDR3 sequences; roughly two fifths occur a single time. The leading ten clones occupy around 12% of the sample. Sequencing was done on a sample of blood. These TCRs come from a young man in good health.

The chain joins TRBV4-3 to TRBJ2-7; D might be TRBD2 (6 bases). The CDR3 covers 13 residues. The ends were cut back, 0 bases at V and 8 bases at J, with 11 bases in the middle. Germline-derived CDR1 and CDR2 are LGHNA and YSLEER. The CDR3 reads CASSQDRREKQYF. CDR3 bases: TGCGCCAGCAGCCAAGATCGGAGGGAGAAGCAGTACTTC.

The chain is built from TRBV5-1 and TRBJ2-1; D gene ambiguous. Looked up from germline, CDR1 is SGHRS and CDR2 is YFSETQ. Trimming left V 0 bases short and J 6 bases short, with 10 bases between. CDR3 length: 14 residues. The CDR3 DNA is TGCGCCAGCAGCTTGGAATGGAGTGGCAATGAGCAGTTCTTC. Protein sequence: CASSLEWSGNEQFF.

The CDR3 DNA reads as TGCAGTGCCCACGCCTGGGGGATTAGGGCCACAGATACGCAGTATTTT. Its translation: CSAHAWGIRATDTQYF. V usage is TRBV20-1 and J usage is TRBJ2-3, with D possibly being TRBD1 or TRBD2 (5 bases each). V lost 6 bases and J lost 2, with 21 bases in between. Germline assignment: CDR1 DFQATT and CDR2 SNEGSKA (reference sequence). The CDR3 extends over 16 amino acids.

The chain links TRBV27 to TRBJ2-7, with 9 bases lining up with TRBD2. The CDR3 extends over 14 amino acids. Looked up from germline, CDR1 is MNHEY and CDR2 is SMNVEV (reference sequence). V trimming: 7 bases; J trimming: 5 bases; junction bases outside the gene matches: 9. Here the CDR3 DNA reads TGTGCCAGCAAACCGCCGGGACTAGCCGACGAGCAGTACTTC. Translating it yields CASKPPGLADEQYF.

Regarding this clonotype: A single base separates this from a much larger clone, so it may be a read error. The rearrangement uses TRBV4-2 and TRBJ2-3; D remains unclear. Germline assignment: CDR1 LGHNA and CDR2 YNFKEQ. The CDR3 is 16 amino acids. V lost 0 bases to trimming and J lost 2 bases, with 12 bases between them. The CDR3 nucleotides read TGTGCCAGCAGCCAAGATTGGAGTCGGGCCACAGATACGCAGTATTTT. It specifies CASSQDWSRATDTQYF.

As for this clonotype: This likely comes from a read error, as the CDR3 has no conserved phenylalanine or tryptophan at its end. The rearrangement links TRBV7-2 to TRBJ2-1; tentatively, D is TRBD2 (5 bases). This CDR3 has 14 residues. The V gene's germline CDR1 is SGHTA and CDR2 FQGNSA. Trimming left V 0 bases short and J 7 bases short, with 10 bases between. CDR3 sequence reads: CASSLASERNEQFI. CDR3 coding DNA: TGTGCCAGCAGCTTAGCATCAGAGCGGAATGAGCAGTTCATC.

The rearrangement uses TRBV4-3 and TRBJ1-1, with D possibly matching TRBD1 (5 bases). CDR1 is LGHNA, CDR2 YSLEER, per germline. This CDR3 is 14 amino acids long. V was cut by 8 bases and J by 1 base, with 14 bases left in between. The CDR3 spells CASRPGKGNTEAFF. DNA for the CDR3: TGCGCCAGCCGGCCAGGGAAGGGGAACACTGAAGCTTTCTTT.

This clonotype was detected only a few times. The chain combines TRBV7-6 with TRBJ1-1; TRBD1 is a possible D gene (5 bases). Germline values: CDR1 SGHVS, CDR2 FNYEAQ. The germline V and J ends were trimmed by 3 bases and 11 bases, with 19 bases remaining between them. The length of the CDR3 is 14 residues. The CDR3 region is CASSFTAGGSGAFF. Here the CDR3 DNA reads TGTGCCAGCAGCTTTACCGCGGGGGGTTCTGGGGCTTTCTTT.

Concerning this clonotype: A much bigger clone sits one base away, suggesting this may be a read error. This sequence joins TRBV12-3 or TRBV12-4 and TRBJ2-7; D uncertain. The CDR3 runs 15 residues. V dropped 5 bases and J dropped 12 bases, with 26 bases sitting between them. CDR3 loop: CASSRVGFLRETRYF. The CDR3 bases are TGTGCCAGCAGTAGGGTGGGGTTTCTGCGAGAGACCCGGTACTTC.

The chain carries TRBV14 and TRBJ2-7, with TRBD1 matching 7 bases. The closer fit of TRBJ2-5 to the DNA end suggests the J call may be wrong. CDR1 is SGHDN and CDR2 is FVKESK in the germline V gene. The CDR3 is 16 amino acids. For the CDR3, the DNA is TGTGCCAGCAGCCAAGATGTGCCAGGGGGTGTGAAGACCCAGTACTTC. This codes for CASSQDVPGGVKTQYF.

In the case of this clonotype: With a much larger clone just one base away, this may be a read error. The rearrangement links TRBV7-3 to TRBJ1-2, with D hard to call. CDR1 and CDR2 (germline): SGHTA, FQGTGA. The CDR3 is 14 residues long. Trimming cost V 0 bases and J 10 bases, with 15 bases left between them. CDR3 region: CASSLTPGLEDYTF. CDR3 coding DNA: TGTGCCAGCAGCTTAACGCCGGGTTTAGAGGACTACACCTTC.

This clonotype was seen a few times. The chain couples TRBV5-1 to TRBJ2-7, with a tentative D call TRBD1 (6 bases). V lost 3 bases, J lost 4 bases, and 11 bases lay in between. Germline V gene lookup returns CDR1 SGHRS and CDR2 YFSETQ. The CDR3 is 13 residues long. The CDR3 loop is CASSYLQGYEQYF. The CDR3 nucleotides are TGCGCCAGCAGCTACTTACAGGGATACGAGCAGTACTTC.

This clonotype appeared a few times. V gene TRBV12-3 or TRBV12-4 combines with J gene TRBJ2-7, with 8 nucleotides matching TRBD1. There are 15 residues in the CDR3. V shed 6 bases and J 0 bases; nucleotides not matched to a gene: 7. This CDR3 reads CASSLDRAFSYEQYF. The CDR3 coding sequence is TGTGCCAGCAGCCTGGACAGGGCGTTCTCCTACGAGCAGTACTTC.

CDR3: CASSESWGVNQPQHF. CDR3 coding DNA: TGTGCCAGCAGTGAGTCGTGGGGGGTAAATCAGCCCCAGCATTTT. The chain links TRBV6-1 to TRBJ1-5, with D perhaps TRBD1 (5 bases). Germline loops: CDR1 MNHNS, CDR2 SASEGT. V was pared by 3 bases and J by 4 bases, with 13 bases between. The CDR3 length is 15 residues.

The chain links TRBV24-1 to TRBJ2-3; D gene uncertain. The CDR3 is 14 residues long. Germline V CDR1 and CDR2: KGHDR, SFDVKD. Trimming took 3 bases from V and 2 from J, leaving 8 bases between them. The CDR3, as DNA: TGTGCCACCAGTGATGGGCAGTTCACAGATACGCAGTATTTT. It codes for CATSDGQFTDTQYF.

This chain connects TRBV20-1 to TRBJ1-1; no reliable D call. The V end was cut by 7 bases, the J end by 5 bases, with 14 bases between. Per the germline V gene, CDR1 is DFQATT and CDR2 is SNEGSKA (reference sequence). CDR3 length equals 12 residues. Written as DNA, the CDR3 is TGCAGTGTTCAGCAAAGGGAGACTGAAGCTTTCTTT. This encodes CSVQQRETEAFF.

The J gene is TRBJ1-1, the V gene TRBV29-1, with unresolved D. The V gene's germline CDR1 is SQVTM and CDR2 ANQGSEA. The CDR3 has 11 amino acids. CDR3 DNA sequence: TGCAGGGCTGACCCGAGCACTGAAGCTTTCTTT. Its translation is CRADPSTEAFF.

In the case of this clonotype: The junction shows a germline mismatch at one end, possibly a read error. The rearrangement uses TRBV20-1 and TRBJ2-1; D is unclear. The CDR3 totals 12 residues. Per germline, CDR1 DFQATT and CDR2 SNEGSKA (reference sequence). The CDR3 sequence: CSARGNYNERFF. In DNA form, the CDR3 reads TGCAGTGCTAGGGGGAATTACAATGAGCGGTTCTTC.

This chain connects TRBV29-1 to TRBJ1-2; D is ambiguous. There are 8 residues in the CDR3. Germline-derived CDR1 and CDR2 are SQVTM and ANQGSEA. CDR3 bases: TGCACCGTGTTGGGCTACACCTTC. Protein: CTVLGYTF.

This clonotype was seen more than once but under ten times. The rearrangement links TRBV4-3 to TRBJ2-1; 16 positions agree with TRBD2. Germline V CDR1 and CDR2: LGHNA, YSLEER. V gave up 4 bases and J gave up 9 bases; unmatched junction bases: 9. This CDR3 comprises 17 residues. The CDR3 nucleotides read TGCGCCAGCAGCCCGGGACTAGCGGGGGGGCATCCTCGTGAGCAGTTCTTC. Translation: CASSPGLAGGHPREQFF.

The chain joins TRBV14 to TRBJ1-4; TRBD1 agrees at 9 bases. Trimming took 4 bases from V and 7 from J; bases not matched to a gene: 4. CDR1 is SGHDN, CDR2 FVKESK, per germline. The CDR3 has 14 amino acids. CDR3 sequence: CASSPRDRAEKLFF. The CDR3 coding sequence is TGTGCCAGCAGCCCGCGGGACAGGGCTGAAAAACTGTTTTTT.